This T cell receptor beta chain derives from a study of cytomegalovirus exposure and HLA in healthy donors. Study results and caveats: The authors later linked a missense DCLRE1C variant to TCR beta V- and J-gene trimming.

The study ran its PCR with 60 Vbeta and 13 Jbeta primers. The repertoire was sequenced with immunoSEQ multiplex PCR; TCRdb's copy has only in-frame clones and lacks some. Among some 140,000 clones, 70% to 80% were seen once, and the ten largest hold roughly 2%. For this clone: The target antigen is unknown.

Sequencing was performed on PBMCs. This clonotype was obtained from a man aged 25 to 40 in good health and CMV-seronegative.

CDR3 loop: CASSLDTGTDSSYNEQFF. In DNA form, the CDR3 reads TGTGCCAGCAGCTTAGACACCGGGACAGACAGCTCCTACAATGAGCAGTTCTTC. The chain has TRBV11-3 and TRBJ2-1; the match to TRBD1 covers 7 bases. The J segment lost 0 bases and the V segment lost 0 bases, leaving 8 bases of the junction unmatched. The CDR3 loop spans 18 amino acids. Germline V CDR1 and CDR2: SGHNT, YENEEA.